The source of this TCR beta chain is a study of cytomegalovirus exposure and HLA in healthy donors. General observations from the study: In terms of immune exposure information, only CMV serostatus was available. An analysis was carried out later, and it reportedly showed fewer N-insertions in an Asian-associated ancestry cluster than the roughly 700-donor mean.

The CDR3 has 16 amino acids. V was trimmed by 2 bases and J by 2 bases, leaving 16 bases between them. Germline-derived CDR1 and CDR2 are MNHEY and SVGAGI. The study ran its PCR with 60 Vbeta and 13 Jbeta primers. Profiled with immunoSEQ multiplex PCR; TCRdb holds only in-frame clones, not every one. The sample holds 95,000 to 150,000 clones, approximately 72% seen once. Regarding this clone: What it binds is not known.

This clonotype was obtained from a man younger than 35 in good health and CMV-seronegative. The sequencing sample was made of PBMCs. The chain combines TRBV6-5 with TRBJ2-7; tentative D call: TRBD2 (7 bases). CDR3 protein: CASSYNGGPPTYEQYF. The CDR3 nucleotides read TGTGCCAGCAGTTACAACGGGGGGCCTCCCACCTACGAGCAGTACTTC.